The next 24 T cell receptor beta chains were all read from a single sample in a study of cytomegalovirus exposure and HLA in healthy donors. Repertoires were generated with immunoSEQ multiplex PCR, while TCRdb's copy carries only in-frame clones and drops some. The profile shows 130,000 or so clones, approximately 89% of them singletons. The specimen was PBMCs. The receptors derive from a woman between 18 and 29 years old in good health and CMV-seropositive.

The genes are TRBV28 and TRBJ1-1, with 7 bases identical to TRBD1. CDR3 length: 17 amino acids. With V trimmed by 6 bases and J by 4 bases, 17 bases remained unmatched. CDR1 and CDR2 from the germline V gene are MDHEN and SYDVKM. This chain's CDR3 is CASSKPTRQGRFTEAFF. The CDR3 DNA reads TGTGCCAGCAGCAAACCTACCCGACAGGGACGGTTCACTGAAGCTTTCTTT. Together with reference TRBV28 and TRBJ1-1, the CDR3 gives the full variable domain: DVKVTQSSRYLVKRTGEKVFLECVQDMDHENMFWYRQDPGLGLRLIYFSYDVKMKEKGDIPEGYSVSREKKERFSLILESASTNQTSMYLCASSKPTRQGRFTEAFFGQGTRLTVV.

This chain links TRBV7-8 with TRBJ2-5, with 11 bases that match TRBD2. With V trimmed by 2 bases and J by 4 bases, 3 bases remained unmatched. This CDR3 contains 15 residues. Per the germline V gene, CDR1 is SGHVS and CDR2 is FQNEAQ. The CDR3 sequence is CASSLPSGGIETQYF. CDR3 in DNA: TGTGCCAGCAGCTTACCTAGCGGGGGGATAGAGACCCAGTACTTC.

The chain employs TRBV18 and TRBJ1-1, with TRBD1 identical over 8 bases. The germline CDR1 and CDR2 sequences are KGHSH and LQKENI. V dropped 1 base and J dropped 8; count of bases not matched to a gene: 9. CDR3 size: 15 residues. Here the CDR3 reads CASSPQRDRLAEAFF. CDR3 DNA: TGTGCCAGCTCACCACAAAGGGACAGGTTGGCCGAAGCTTTCTTT.

The chain's CDR3 is CASSFGERAEAFF. CDR3 DNA sequence: TGTGCCAGCAGTTTTGGAGAACGCGCGGAAGCTTTCTTT. The genes are TRBV27 and TRBJ1-1; D gene uncertain. V lost 3 bases, J lost 8 bases, and 13 bases lay in between. CDR3 length: 13 amino acids. CDR1 is MNHEY, CDR2 SMNVEV, per germline (reference sequence).

This clone was counted between two and nine times. CDR3 sequence reads: CASSSQGLDEQYF. Here the CDR3 DNA reads TGTGCCAGCAGCTCACAGGGTCTAGACGAGCAGTACTTC. V usage is TRBV7-6 and J usage is TRBJ2-7; TRBD1 might be the D (6 bases). The V end was cut by 4 bases, the J end by 5 bases, with 12 bases between. The CDR3 runs to 13 residues. Germline V gene sequence: CDR1 SGHVS, CDR2 FNYEAQ.

V usage is TRBV27 and J usage is TRBJ1-2; tentatively, D is TRBD1 (6 bases). Germline CDR1 is MNHEY and CDR2 is SMNVEV (reference sequence). V was trimmed by 0 bases and J by 4 bases, leaving 15 bases between them. The CDR3 totals 16 residues. CDR3 nucleotide sequence: TGTGCCAGCAGTTTATCGAAGTCAGGGGTCGGCTATGGCTACACCTTC. The encoded protein is CASSLSKSGVGYGYTF.

The chain employs TRBV19 and TRBJ2-1; 8 bases agree with TRBD1. The CDR3 is made up of 14 amino acids. The germline V gene has CDR1 LNHDA and CDR2 SQIVND (reference sequence). After removal of 2 bases from V and 6 bases from J, the junction contained 3 bases not matched to a gene. CDR3 in DNA: TGTGCCAGTAGTATACAAGGGACAGGCAATGAGCAGTTCTTC. Encoded protein: CASSIQGTGNEQFF.

V usage is TRBV7-3 and J usage is TRBJ2-1; TRBD2 aligns across 7 bases. The germline gives CDR1 SGHTA, CDR2 FQGTGA. CDR3 size: 14 residues. V lost 8 bases, J lost 0 bases, and 4 bases stayed unmatched. The chain's CDR3 is CASQTGGSYNEQFF. CDR3 nucleotides: TGTGCCAGCCAGACGGGGGGCTCCTACAATGAGCAGTTCTTC.

The gene calls are TRBV5-6 and TRBJ1-6, with TRBD1 identical over 7 bases. Losses at the gene ends were 3 bases for V and 7 bases for J; bases not matched to a gene: 4. This CDR3 has 14 amino acids. Per germline, CDR1 SGHDT and CDR2 YYEEEE. The CDR3 protein is CASSWGQTNSPLHF. In DNA, the CDR3 is TGTGCCAGCAGCTGGGGACAGACGAATTCACCCCTCCACTTT.

V and J are TRBV5-1 and TRBJ1-5, with TRBD1 matching 10 bases. The CDR3 extends over 19 amino acids. Trimming took 2 bases from V and 0 from J; bases not matched to a gene: 11. Germline V CDR1 and CDR2: SGHRS, YFSETQ. Here the CDR3 reads CASSFGRDRGHLSNQPQHF. CDR3 DNA sequence: TGCGCCAGCAGCTTTGGCCGGGACAGGGGACACCTTAGCAATCAGCCCCAGCATTTT.

The chain recombines TRBV9 with TRBJ1-2; 9 bases are a match to TRBD1. Germline trimming cut 3 bases from V and 2 bases from J; bases unmatched to any gene: 11. CDR3 length: 17 amino acids. The germline CDR1 and CDR2 sequences are SGDLS and YYNGEE. CDR3 nucleotides: TGTGCCAGCAGCGCCGGGACAGGGAGGGTGGTGAACTATGGCTACACCTTC. It yields the protein CASSAGTGRVVNYGYTF. Variable domain in full (rest from reference TRBV9 and TRBJ1-2): DSGVTQTPKHLITATGQRVTLRCSPRSGDLSVYWYQQSLDQGLQFLIQYYNGEERAKGNILERFSAQQFPDLHSELNLSSLELGDSALYFCASSAGTGRVVNYGYTFGSGTRLTVV.

The V gene is TRBV5-6, the J gene TRBJ2-5; 8 nucleotides match TRBD1. The germline gives CDR1 SGHDT, CDR2 YYEEEE. Trimming at V came to 1 base and at J to 4 bases, leaving 3 bases not matched to a gene. The CDR3 totals 14 residues. CDR3 sequence (DNA): TGTGCCAGCAGCTTGCCTGACAGGGGAGAGACCCAGTACTTC. This gives the protein CASSLPDRGETQYF.

This clone was detected many times. This chain joins TRBV28 and TRBJ2-7; D is unclear. This CDR3 region has 14 residues. Germline values: CDR1 MDHEN, CDR2 SYDVKM. Trimming left V 6 bases short and J 0 bases short, with 12 bases between. The CDR3, as DNA: TGTGCCAGCAGCCTTCAACGGAGCTCCTACGAGCAGTACTTC. It specifies CASSLQRSSYEQYF.

The chain is built from TRBV5-1 and TRBJ1-1; no clear D gene. CDR1 and CDR2 (germline): SGHRS, YFSETQ. Trimming took 6 bases from V and 1 from J, leaving 10 bases between them. The CDR3 spans 13 residues. This CDR3 reads CASKEDPNTEAFF. DNA for the CDR3: TGCGCCAGCAAGGAGGACCCGAACACTGAAGCTTTCTTT.

The chain carries TRBV14 and TRBJ2-7, with TRBD1 matching over 9 bases. V lost 4 bases, J lost 3 bases, and 4 bases stayed unmatched. The CDR3 sequence is 14 residues long. The germline V gene encodes CDR1 SGHDN and CDR2 FVKESK. CDR3 sequence (DNA): TGTGCCAGCAGCCGGACAGGGGCAGGCTACGAGCAGTACTTC. Translated, it gives CASSRTGAGYEQYF.

CDR3 region: CASSPGRGRSNQPQHF. CDR3 bases: TGTGCCAGCAGTCCCGGTAGGGGCCGAAGCAATCAGCCCCAGCATTTT. J is TRBJ1-5 and V is TRBV28, with a tentative D call TRBD1 (5 bases). Trimming removed 5 bases from V and 1 base from J, with 15 bases in between. Per the germline V gene, CDR1 is MDHEN and CDR2 is SYDVKM. The CDR3 is 16 residues long.

The chain carries TRBV7-8 and TRBJ1-1; 10 bases map to TRBD1. The CDR3 runs 15 residues. CDR1 SGHVS and CDR2 FQNEAQ come from the germline V gene. With 5 bases clipped from V and 5 bases from J, the junction kept 8 bases outside the gene matches. Here the CDR3 reads CASSPAGQGGTEAFF. The CDR3 DNA reads TGTGCCAGCAGCCCAGCCGGACAGGGGGGTACTGAAGCTTTCTTT. Complete variable domain (other parts from reference TRBV7-8 and TRBJ1-1): GAGVSQSPRYKVAKRGQDVALRCDPISGHVSLFWYQQALGQGPEFLTYFQNEAQLDKSGLPSDRFFAERPEGSVSTLKIQRTQQEDSAVYLCASSPAGQGGTEAFFGQGTRLTVV.

V usage is TRBV7-9 and J usage is TRBJ2-5; maybe TRBD1 (5 bases). Germline CDR1 is SEHNR and CDR2 is FQNEAQ (reference sequence). There are 15 residues in the CDR3. V was trimmed by 1 base and J by 0 bases, leaving 9 bases between them. The DNA of the CDR3 is TGTGCCAGCAGCTTAGGGACATCATACCAAGAGACCCAGTACTTC. It encodes CASSLGTSYQETQYF.

V is TRBV7-9 and J is TRBJ1-2; 7 bases fit TRBD1. Germline CDR1 and CDR2: SEHNR and FQNEAQ (reference sequence). J lost 3 bases, V lost 1 base, and 8 bases had no gene match. The CDR3 spans 16 residues. The chain's CDR3 is CASSLVALGGDYGYTF. The CDR3 coding sequence is TGTGCCAGCAGCTTAGTAGCCTTAGGGGGCGACTATGGCTACACCTTC.

The chain couples TRBV19 to TRBJ1-1; 9 nucleotides match TRBD1. This CDR3 region has 17 residues. V trimming: 2 bases; J trimming: 5 bases; junction bases outside the gene matches: 12. Germline CDR1 reads LNHDA; CDR2 reads SQIVND (reference sequence). The CDR3 protein is CASSISSLDRGFTEAFF. The DNA of the CDR3 is TGTGCCAGTAGTATAAGCAGTTTGGACAGGGGTTTTACTGAAGCTTTCTTT. Full variable domain (missing parts from reference TRBV19 and TRBJ1-1): DGGITQSPKYLFRKEGQNVTLSCEQNLNHDAMYWYRQDPGQGLRLIYYSQIVNDFQKGDIAEGYSVSREKKESFPLTVTSAQKNPTAFYLCASSISSLDRGFTEAFFGQGTRLTVV.

The chain combines TRBV5-4 with TRBJ1-3; D remains ambiguous. This CDR3 comprises 15 residues. The ends were cut back, 4 bases at V and 4 bases at J, with 15 bases in the middle. CDR1 and CDR2 from the germline V gene are SGHNT and YYREEE (reference sequence). The CDR3 is CASSRRGTVGNTIYF. For the CDR3, the DNA is TGTGCCAGCAGCCGCCGGGGAACGGTCGGAAACACCATATATTTT. Based on the CDR3 plus reference TRBV5-4 and TRBJ1-3, the full variable domain is ETGVTQSPTHLIKTRGQQVTLRCSSQSGHNTVSWYQQALGQGPQFIFQYYREEENGRGNFPPRFSGLQFPNYSSELNVNALELDDSALYLCASSRRGTVGNTIYFGEGSWLTVV.

V gene TRBV29-1 combines with J gene TRBJ1-5; D is unclear. The V end was cut by 6 bases, the J end by 0 bases, with 9 bases between. The CDR3 is made up of 13 amino acids. Germline V gene data show CDR1 as SQVTM and CDR2 as ANQGSEA. CDR3 protein: CSVQKDSNQPQHF. CDR3 sequence (DNA): TGCAGCGTCCAGAAAGATAGCAATCAGCCCCAGCATTTT. Combining the CDR3 with reference TRBV29-1 and TRBJ1-5 gives the whole variable domain SAVISQKPSRDICQRGTSLTIQCQVDSQVTMMFWYRQQPGQSLTLIATANQGSEATYESGFVIDKFPISRPNLTFSTLTVSNMSPEDSSIYLCSVQKDSNQPQHFGDGTRLSIL.

This clone has just one count. This sequence joins TRBV2 and TRBJ1-3, with TRBD1 matching over 9 bases. Germline trimming cut 1 base from V and 8 bases from J; bases unmatched to any gene: 9. Looked up from germline, CDR1 is SNHLY and CDR2 is FYNNEI. This CDR3 has 16 residues. As DNA, the CDR3 is TGTGCCAGCAGTGAAGGGATCGGGACAGGGCTCGACACCATATATTTT. This encodes CASSEGIGTGLDTIYF.

The chain links TRBV5-1 to TRBJ1-1; 10 nucleotides match TRBD1. CDR3 length: 15 amino acids. V shed 5 bases and J 0 bases; nucleotides not matched to a gene: 4. Germline lookup yields CDR1 SGHRS and CDR2 YFSETQ. The CDR3 region has the DNA TGCGCCAGCAGTGGACAGGGGGTGTTGAACACTGAAGCTTTCTTT. Its translation is CASSGQGVLNTEAFF.